These 32 T cell receptor beta chains originate from one sample sequenced in a study of OX40 agonist ivuxolimab in advanced cancers. The table came from immunoSEQ multiplex PCR; TCRdb's copy has only in-frame clones and leaves some out. The table lists just over 40,000 clones, 70% to 90% of them singletons, with 15% to 20% in the top ten. The starting material was CD4+ or CD8+ T cells sorted from blood, obtained in a trial of the OX40 agonist ivuxolimab. All receptors derive from an adult with an advanced solid tumor such as melanoma, head and neck, liver or kidney cancer.

The chain recombines TRBV9 with TRBJ1-5; TRBD1 agrees at 8 bases. Germline values: CDR1 SGDLS, CDR2 YYNGEE. Trimming cost V 4 bases and J 2 bases; bases outside gene matches: 5. This CDR3 has 15 amino acids. The CDR3 is CASSTGQGGNQPQHF. The CDR3 coding sequence is TGTGCCAGCAGCACAGGACAGGGCGGCAATCAGCCCCAGCATTTT.

This chain joins TRBV5-1 and TRBJ2-7; 8 bases fit TRBD1. CDR1 is SGHRS and CDR2 is YFSETQ in the germline V gene. The CDR3 is 13 amino acids. Trimming removed 2 bases from V and 6 bases from J; junction bases left unmatched: 4. The CDR3 DNA is TGCGCCAGCAGCTTTGACAGGGGAAGCGAGCAGTACTTC. It yields the protein CASSFDRGSEQYF.

The chain is built from TRBV11-2 and TRBJ2-3; D call uncertain. V was cut by 6 bases and J by 1 base, with 20 bases left in between. The V gene's germline CDR1 is SGHAT and CDR2 FQNNGV. This CDR3 has 17 residues. CDR3 sequence: CASRAAISLFGTDTQYF. CDR3 in DNA: TGTGCCAGCAGGGCCGCGATTAGCCTGTTTGGCACAGATACGCAGTATTTT.

The V and J genes are TRBV4-1 and TRBJ2-7; D is perhaps TRBD1 (5 bases). The V end was cut by 6 bases, the J end by 6 bases, with 21 bases between. The CDR3 has 15 amino acids. Germline-derived CDR1 and CDR2 are MGHRA and YSYEKL. In DNA form, the CDR3 reads TGCGCCAGCAGTACCTCCAGGGTCCCCTCGATCGAGCAGTACTTC. Translation: CASSTSRVPSIEQYF.

The chain carries TRBV19 and TRBJ2-7, with D perhaps matching TRBD2 (7 bases). The CDR3 contains 15 residues. Germline CDR1 reads LNHDA; CDR2 reads SQIVND (reference sequence). Trimming shortened V by 5 bases and J by 0 bases, and 14 bases separated the two germline ends. The CDR3 DNA follows: TGTGCCAGTAGTTCCTTGGGGGGGCTCTCCTACGAGCAGTACTTC. Protein product: CASSSLGGLSYEQYF. The full variable domain, with the rest looked up from reference TRBV19 and TRBJ2-7, is DGGITQSPKYLFRKEGQNVTLSCEQNLNHDAMYWYRQDPGQGLRLIYYSQIVNDFQKGDIAEGYSVSREKKESFPLTVTSAQKNPTAFYLCASSSLGGLSYEQYFGPGTRLTVT.

This clone was counted a few times. The genes are TRBV27 and TRBJ1-5; 9 bases match TRBD1. V lost 7 bases and J lost 6; bases outside the gene matches: 1. Germline V lookup: CDR1 MNHEY, CDR2 SMNVEV (reference sequence). CDR3 size: 12 residues. The DNA of the CDR3 is TGTGCCAGCAAGGACAGGGGTCAGCCCCAGCATTTT. Amino acids: CASKDRGQPQHF.

The rearrangement links TRBV13 to TRBJ1-2; TRBD1 aligns across 7 bases. Germline-derived CDR1 and CDR2 are PRHDT and FYEKMQ (reference sequence). V lost 6 bases to trimming and J lost 6 bases; unmatched junction nucleotides: 7. The CDR3 has 13 residues. The CDR3 spells CASSPGQLNGYTF. Written as DNA, the CDR3 is TGTGCCAGCAGTCCGGGACAGTTAAATGGCTACACCTTC.

Remarks on this clone: This same CDR3 is encoded by further DNA sequences in the sample. The rearrangement uses TRBV4-1 and TRBJ2-1; D unresolved. The CDR3 loop spans 15 amino acids. Germline V gene lookup returns CDR1 MGHRA and CDR2 YSYEKL. The V gene lost 4 bases and the J gene lost 2 bases, with 12 bases spanning the gap. CDR3 loop: CASSLKGGTYNEQFF. CDR3 DNA: TGCGCCAGCAGCCTGAAGGGTGGCACCTACAATGAGCAGTTCTTC.

The chain combines TRBV5-4 with TRBJ1-1; TRBD1 aligns across 9 bases. The germline V gene encodes CDR1 SGHNT and CDR2 YYREEE (reference sequence). The CDR3 loop spans 12 amino acids. Trimming at V came to 10 bases and at J to 4 bases, leaving 5 bases not matched to a gene. In DNA form, the CDR3 reads TGTGCCGAAGAGACAGGGGGCACTGAAGCTTTCTTT. This encodes CAEETGGTEAFF.

The V gene is TRBV27, the J gene TRBJ2-1, with D unclear. V was trimmed by 4 bases and J by 0 bases, leaving 10 bases between them. Germline CDR1 MNHEY, CDR2 SMNVEV (reference sequence). The CDR3 length is 15 residues. The CDR3 reads CASSSGVSSYNEQFF. The CDR3 region has the DNA TGTGCCAGCAGTTCTGGGGTCAGCTCCTACAATGAGCAGTTCTTC.

The V and J genes are TRBV7-9 and TRBJ1-4, with D unresolved. CDR3 length equals 12 residues. V gave up 3 bases and J gave up 13 bases, with 12 bases separating them. Germline V gene lookup returns CDR1 SEHNR and CDR2 FQNEAQ (reference sequence). CDR3: CASSFGSYVLFF. The CDR3 bases are TGTGCCAGCAGCTTTGGCAGCTATGTACTGTTTTTT.

V gene TRBV6-5 combines with J gene TRBJ2-2, with 9 bases identical to TRBD2. The CDR3 loop spans 15 amino acids. Germline-derived CDR1 and CDR2 are MNHEY and SVGAGI. J gave up 4 bases and V 4 bases, and 4 bases lay outside the gene matches. CDR3 bases: TGTGCCAGCAGTTGGACTAGCGACTTCACCGGGGAGCTGTTTTTT. The encoded protein is CASSWTSDFTGELFF.

V and J are TRBV9 and TRBJ1-2, with D possibly TRBD1 on 5 matching bases. In germline, CDR1 is SGDLS, CDR2 YYNGEE. This CDR3 has 16 residues. The ends were cut back, 2 bases at V and 3 bases at J, with 17 bases in the middle. The CDR3 spells CASSVTETVPYYGYTF. In DNA, the CDR3 is TGTGCCAGCAGCGTTACTGAGACAGTCCCCTACTATGGCTACACCTTC.

The chain has TRBV15 and TRBJ2-7; TRBD2 might be the D (6 bases). The CDR3 has 16 residues. Germline CDR1 LNHNV, CDR2 YYDKDF (reference sequence). With 0 bases removed from V and 2 bases from J, the gap between germline ends came to 14 bases. This CDR3 reads CATSRDRRRVAYEQYF. CDR3 bases: TGTGCCACCAGCAGAGATCGAAGGAGGGTCGCCTACGAGCAGTACTTC.

V usage is TRBV7-9 and J usage is TRBJ1-2; no clear D. Germline CDR1 reads SEHNR; CDR2 reads FQNEAQ (reference sequence). The CDR3 spans 14 residues. The ends were cut back, 2 bases at V and 0 bases at J, with 7 bases in the middle. The CDR3 bases are TGTGCCAGCAGCTTAAGTGGGACTAACTATGGCTACACCTTC. Translation: CASSLSGTNYGYTF. Full variable domain (outside the CDR3, taken from reference TRBV7-9 and TRBJ1-2): DTGVSQNPRHKITKRGQNVTFRCDPISEHNRLYWYRQTLGQGPEFLTYFQNEAQLEKSRLLSDRFSAERPKGSFSTLEIQRTEQGDSAMYLCASSLSGTNYGYTFGSGTRLTVV.

DNA of the CDR3: TGTGCCAGCAGCGTACCCTTAGGACAAACCAACACCGGGGAGCTGTTTTTT. It specifies CASSVPLGQTNTGELFF. This sequence joins TRBV9 and TRBJ2-2, with D tentatively TRBD1 (5 bases). The germline gives CDR1 SGDLS, CDR2 YYNGEE. This CDR3 contains 17 residues. With 1 base removed from V and 2 bases from J, the gap between germline ends came to 15 bases.

V gene TRBV5-5 combines with J gene TRBJ2-1; TRBD2 aligns across 9 bases. Germline CDR1 SGHKS, CDR2 YYEKEE (reference sequence). J gave up 7 bases and V 1 base, and 6 bases lay outside the gene matches. The CDR3 covers 15 residues. The CDR3 loop reads CASSLWASGENEQFF. In nucleotides, the CDR3 is TGTGCCAGCAGCTTGTGGGCTAGCGGGGAGAATGAGCAGTTCTTC.

CDR3 sequence: CASVSGANEQYF. DNA of the CDR3: TGTGCCAGCGTTAGCGGGGCTAACGAGCAGTACTTC. J is TRBJ2-7 and V is TRBV6-1; 8 bases line up with TRBD2. V lost 8 bases, J lost 5 bases, and 5 bases stayed unmatched. The CDR3 runs to 12 residues. Germline CDR1 reads MNHNS; CDR2 reads SASEGT.

The rearrangement joins TRBV4-1 to TRBJ2-3; D unresolved. Trimming removed 4 bases at V and 1 base at J, with 0 bases between. Looked up from germline, CDR1 is MGHRA and CDR2 is YSYEKL. The CDR3 runs to 11 residues. In DNA form, the CDR3 reads TGCGCCAGCAGCCGCACAGATACGCAGTATTTT. It is translated as CASSRTDTQYF.

The chain joins TRBV5-6 to TRBJ2-7; 7 bases fit TRBD1. Germline assignment: CDR1 SGHDT and CDR2 YYEEEE. The CDR3 runs 14 residues. V dropped 0 bases and J dropped 2; count of bases not matched to a gene: 2. In nucleotides, the CDR3 is TGTGCCAGCAGCTTGGCTGGGACAGCCTACGAGCAGTACTTC. Residues: CASSLAGTAYEQYF.

J is TRBJ2-4 and V is TRBV6-5, with TRBD2 identical over 9 bases. The germline V gene has CDR1 MNHEY and CDR2 SVGAGI. The CDR3 is 12 amino acids. The trim removed 7 bases at V and 10 bases at J, leaving 5 bases unmatched. The DNA for the CDR3 is TGTGCCAGCATCAGTCTAGCGGGGATTCAGTACTTC. Translation: CASISLAGIQYF.

J is TRBJ1-2 and V is TRBV7-2; D call uncertain. Germline V CDR1 and CDR2: SGHTA, FQGNSA. V lost 8 bases to trimming and J lost 8 bases, with 15 bases between them. This CDR3 spans 12 amino acids. The CDR3 region has the DNA TGTGCCAGCTGCAAAGGGAGGGAGGGCTACACCTTC. It is translated as CASCKGREGYTF.

This chain joins TRBV4-3 and TRBJ2-7; D assignment may be TRBD1 or TRBD2 (5 bases each). Germline CDR1 is LGHNA and CDR2 is YSLEER. V gave up 1 base and J gave up 3 bases, with 13 bases separating them. The CDR3 length is 15 residues. The CDR3 here is CASSQGTGAYYEQYF. The CDR3 DNA follows: TGCGCCAGCAGCCAAGGGACCGGGGCCTACTACGAGCAGTACTTC.

The V gene is TRBV10-3, the J gene TRBJ2-1; D unresolved. Trimming pared 5 bases from V and 2 bases from J, leaving 16 bases between. The CDR3 extends over 16 amino acids. In germline, CDR1 is ENHRY, CDR2 SYGVKD. Here the CDR3 reads CAISSSRGGTYNEQFF. The CDR3, as DNA: TGTGCCATCAGTAGTAGTAGAGGCGGAACCTACAATGAGCAGTTCTTC.

This clone has a handful of counts. V is TRBV6-5 and J is TRBJ2-1; a weak D match, TRBD1 (5 bases). With 0 bases removed from V and 8 bases from J, the gap between germline ends came to 11 bases. The germline gives CDR1 MNHEY, CDR2 SVGAGI. CDR3 length: 14 amino acids. Here the CDR3 reads CASSYSQRGDEQFF. The CDR3 DNA follows: TGTGCCAGCAGTTACTCTCAAAGGGGCGATGAGCAGTTCTTC.

The chain links TRBV27 to TRBJ1-2; 7 bases fit TRBD1. CDR1 and CDR2 from the germline V gene are MNHEY and SMNVEV (reference sequence). The CDR3 consists of 14 residues. J lost 8 bases, V lost 9 bases, and 15 bases had no gene match. This chain's CDR3 is CASHETGLRDGYTF. The CDR3 DNA reads as TGTGCCAGTCACGAGACAGGGTTGAGGGACGGCTACACCTTC.

The CDR3 reads CASSHLSGRGTDTQYF. CDR3 bases: TGTGCCAGCAGCCACCTTTCTGGGCGGGGCACAGATACGCAGTATTTT. J is TRBJ2-3 and V is TRBV13; D perhaps matches TRBD2 (5 bases). The CDR3 runs 16 residues. The germline gives CDR1 PRHDT, CDR2 FYEKMQ (reference sequence). V was pared by 5 bases and J by 1 base, with 16 bases between.

This chain connects TRBV7-3 to TRBJ2-1; D not certain. Trimming left V 4 bases short and J 5 bases short, with 36 bases between. The germline V gene has CDR1 SGHTA and CDR2 FQGTGA. This CDR3 contains 22 residues. CDR3 region: CASSCPALGPGWPAPPHNEQFF. DNA for the CDR3: TGTGCCAGCAGCTGCCCCGCGTTAGGCCCCGGATGGCCGGCCCCCCCCCACAATGAGCAGTTCTTC. Combining the CDR3 with reference TRBV7-3 and TRBJ2-1 gives the whole variable domain GAGVSQTPSNKVTEKGKYVELRCDPISGHTALYWYRQSLGQGPEFLIYFQGTGAADDSGLPNDRFFAVRPEGSVSTLKIQRTERGDSAVYLCASSCPALGPGWPAPPHNEQFFGPGTRLTVL.

J is TRBJ2-7 and V is TRBV7-9, with TRBD1 matching 7 bases. The CDR3 is 14 residues long. With 1 base clipped from V and 5 bases from J, the junction kept 5 bases outside the gene matches. Germline loops: CDR1 SEHNR, CDR2 FQNEAQ (reference sequence). CDR3 in DNA: TGTGCCAGCAGCTTAGACGCCGGGACAGACGAGCAGTACTTC. This encodes CASSLDAGTDEQYF.

The rearrangement uses TRBV9 and TRBJ2-2; 9 bases align to TRBD2. Germline trimming cut 5 bases from V and 7 bases from J; bases unmatched to any gene: 12. From germline, CDR1 is SGDLS and CDR2 YYNGEE. This CDR3 is 16 amino acids long. CDR3 sequence reads: CASSDYLTSGFGELFF. The CDR3 DNA reads as TGTGCCAGCAGTGACTACCTTACTAGCGGGTTCGGGGAGCTGTTTTTT.

The CDR3, as DNA: TGTGCCAGCAGTCAGAAAACTACGTCCCAAGAGACCCAGTACTTC. This translates into CASSQKTTSQETQYF. The chain links TRBV6-5 to TRBJ2-5; no definite D call. This CDR3 spans 15 amino acids. V lost 5 bases and J lost 1, with 14 bases in between. Germline V gene lookup returns CDR1 MNHEY and CDR2 SVGAGI.

The gene calls are TRBV6-5 and TRBJ2-1; D unresolved. There are 13 residues in the CDR3. Germline loops: CDR1 MNHEY, CDR2 SVGAGI. V gave up 4 bases and J gave up 5 bases, with 9 bases separating them. CDR3 coding DNA: TGTGCCAGCAGTTCGTCTGAAGACAATGAGCAGTTCTTC. Translating it yields CASSSSEDNEQFF.